This TCR beta chain was captured in a study of beta chain features in type 1 diabetes. Expressed TCRB transcripts got sequenced, as all isolated RNA was reverse transcribed. Repertoires were generated with immunoSEQ multiplex PCR, while TCRdb's copy carries only in-frame clones and drops some. The top ten hold around 0.02% of the sample, which has fewer than 900,000 clones, about a sixth seen once. V lost 6 bases, J lost 7 bases, and 4 bases stayed unmatched. The germline V gene has CDR1 MNHNY and CDR2 SVGAGI (reference sequence). This CDR3 contains 12 residues. This clone was detected a few times. The TCR comes from a woman between 18 and 29 years old in good health. Sequences were obtained from naive CD4+ T cells from blood. The V and J genes are TRBV6-6 and TRBJ1-2; 8 bases map to TRBD1. This CDR3 is CASRLQGGGYTF. Here the CDR3 DNA reads TGTGCCAGCAGGCTACAGGGGGGTGGCTACACCTTC.